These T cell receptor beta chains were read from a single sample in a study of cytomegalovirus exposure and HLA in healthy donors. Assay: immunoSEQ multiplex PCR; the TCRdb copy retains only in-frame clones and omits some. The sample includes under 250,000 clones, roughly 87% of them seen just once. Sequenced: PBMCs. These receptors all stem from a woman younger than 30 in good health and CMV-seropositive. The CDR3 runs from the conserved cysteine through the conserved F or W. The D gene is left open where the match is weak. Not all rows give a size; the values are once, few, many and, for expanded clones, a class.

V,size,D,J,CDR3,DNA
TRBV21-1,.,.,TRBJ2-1,CASSPPLAFSYNEQFF,TGTGCCAGCAGCCCACCGCTAGCGTTCTCCTACAATGAGCAGTTCTTC
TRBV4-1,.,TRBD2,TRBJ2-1,CASSQDWIAGNEQFF,TGCGCCAGCAGCCAAGATTGGATAGCGGGCAATGAGCAGTTCTTC
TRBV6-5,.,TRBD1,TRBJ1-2,CASSPGQHYGYTF,TGTGCCAGCAGTCCGGGACAGCACTATGGCTACACCTTC
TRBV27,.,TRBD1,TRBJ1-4,CASSLGWGQGAQANEKLFF,TGTGCCAGCAGTCTTGGTTGGGGGCAGGGGGCTCAGGCTAATGAAAAACTGTTTTTT
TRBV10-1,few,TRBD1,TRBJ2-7,CASSSGGEQYF,TGCGCCAGCAGTTCAGGGGGCGAGCAGTACTTC
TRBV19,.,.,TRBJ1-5,CASSIGRGSQPQHF,TGTGCCAGTAGTATAGGAAGGGGGAGTCAGCCCCAGCATTTT
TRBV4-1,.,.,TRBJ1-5,CASSQGVSSNQPQHF,TGCGCCAGCAGCCAAGGTGTTTCGAGCAATCAGCCCCAGCATTTT
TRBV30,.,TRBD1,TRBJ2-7,CAWSVDRGYEQYF,TGTGCCTGGAGTGTGGACAGGGGCTACGAGCAGTACTTC
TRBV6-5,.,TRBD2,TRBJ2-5,CASRLAGVSETQYF,TGTGCCAGCAGGCTAGCGGGAGTTTCTGAGACCCAGTACTTC
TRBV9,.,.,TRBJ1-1,CASSVAGGNTEAFF,TGTGCCAGCAGCGTAGCGGGCGGGAATACTGAAGCTTTCTTT
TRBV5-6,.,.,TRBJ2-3,CASSVISGNTDTQYF,TGTGCCAGCAGCGTGATCTCCGGGAACACAGATACGCAGTATTTT
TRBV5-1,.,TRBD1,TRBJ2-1,CASRTGYYNEQFF,TGCGCCAGCCGGACAGGTTACTACAATGAGCAGTTCTTC
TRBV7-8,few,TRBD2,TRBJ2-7,CASSLTSGPSSYEQYF,TGTGCCAGCAGCTTAACTAGCGGGCCAAGCTCCTACGAGCAGTACTTC
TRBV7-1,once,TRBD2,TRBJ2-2,CASSSTRGIAGIPRVPPNTGELFF,TGTGCCAGCAGCTCTACCCGGGGGATAGCGGGCATACCCCGTGTACCCCCGAACACCGGGGAGCTGTTTTTT
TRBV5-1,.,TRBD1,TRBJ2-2,CASSSGQGWIGELFF,TGCGCCAGCAGCTCGGGACAGGGTTGGATCGGGGAGCTGTTTTTT
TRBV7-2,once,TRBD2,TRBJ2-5,CASSLALAGGFGRETQYF,TGTGCCAGCAGCTTAGCACTAGCGGGAGGGTTCGGCCGAGAGACCCAGTACTTC
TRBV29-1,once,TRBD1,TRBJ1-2,CSALHRGTNYGYTF,TGCAGCGCCCTACACAGGGGAACTAACTATGGCTACACCTTC
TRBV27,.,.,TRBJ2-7,CASSTNRQELSSYEQYF,TGTGCCAGCAGTACCAATCGACAGGAGCTAAGCTCCTACGAGCAGTACTTC
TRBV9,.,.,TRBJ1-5,CARIPGGNQPQHF,TGTGCCCGGATACCGGGGGGCAATCAGCCCCAGCATTTT
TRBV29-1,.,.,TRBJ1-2,CSAAEGSGYTF,TGCAGCGCCGCAGAGGGTTCCGGCTACACCTTC
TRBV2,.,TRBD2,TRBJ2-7,CASRDPRLAGDAEQYF,TGTGCCAGCAGAGACCCCCGACTAGCGGGAGACGCCGAGCAGTACTTC
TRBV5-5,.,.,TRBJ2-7,CASSLELADSYEQYF,TGTGCCAGCAGCTTAGAACTAGCCGATTCCTACGAGCAGTACTTC
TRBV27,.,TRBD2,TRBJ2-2,CASSSGGMNTGELFF,TGTGCCAGCAGTTCGGGAGGTATGAACACCGGGGAGCTGTTTTTT
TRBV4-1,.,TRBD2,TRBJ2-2,CASSRGLAGAAGELFF,TGCGCCAGCAGCCGGGGACTAGCGGGAGCTGCCGGGGAGCTGTTTTTT
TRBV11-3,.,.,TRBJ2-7,CASSLERGPSRSYEQYF,TGTGCCAGCAGCTTAGAACGTGGGCCATCACGCTCCTACGAGCAGTACTTC
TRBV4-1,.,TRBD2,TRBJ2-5,CASSHSGLAGEETQYF,TGCGCCAGCAGCCACTCAGGACTAGCGGGAGAAGAGACCCAGTACTTC
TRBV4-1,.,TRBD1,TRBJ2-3,CASSQLPQAGGDTQYF,TGCGCCAGCAGCCAACTTCCACAGGCAGGGGGAGATACGCAGTATTTT
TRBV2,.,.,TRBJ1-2,CASRTGGPPYGYTF,TGTGCCAGCAGGACCGGGGGGCCCCCCTATGGCTACACCTTC
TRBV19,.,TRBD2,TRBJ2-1,CASRLGLAGYNEQFF,TGTGCCAGTAGACTCGGACTAGCGGGTTACAATGAGCAGTTCTTC